This T cell receptor (beta chain) was found in a study of CD8+CD57+ T cells in acquired aplastic anemia. Genomic DNA, the template, was used for profiling of the TCR beta VDJ and CDR3. TCRdb independently ran MiXCR on the reads; one entry per CDR3 protein. The repertoire consists of fewer than 200,000 distinct CDR3 sequences, with under 75% occurring once and the leading ten covering under 50%. CDR1 is LNHNV and CDR2 is YYDKDF in the germline V gene (reference sequence). Between the trimmed V and J ends, which lost 0 bases and 6 bases, there was a span of 14 bases. This CDR3 comprises 15 residues. This clonotype was seen more than once but under ten times.

Sequenced material: sorted CD4+, CD8+, or CD8+CD57+ T cells (not recorded which) from PBMCs. This clonotype was sampled from a human donor in good health. J is TRBJ1-2 and V is TRBV15, with TRBD1 as a possible D gene (6 bases). The CDR3 region is CATSRDQAGVDGYTF. The CDR3 DNA reads as TGTGCCACCAGCAGAGATCAGGCAGGGGTAGATGGCTACACCTTC.